This TCR beta chain was recovered during a study of blood T cell repertoires in COVID-19. Germline-derived CDR1 and CDR2 are MGHRA and YSYEKL. Trimming removed 4 bases at V and 7 bases at J, with 11 bases between. This CDR3 spans 13 amino acids. Sequencing was performed with immunoSEQ multiplex PCR; in TCRdb, only in-frame clones are kept and a portion is missing. The table shows some 87,000 clones, with about 87% occurring only once. The clonotype originates from a human donor with COVID-19, enrolled during active disease. The donor label of this sample is uncertain. The sample taken for sequencing was peripheral blood. The chain couples TRBV4-1 to TRBJ2-1, with a possible D match to TRBD2 (5 bases). The CDR3 here is CASSRKRTNEQFF. CDR3 DNA: TGCGCCAGCAGCCGTAAACGGACTAATGAGCAGTTCTTC.